This TCR beta chain originates from a study of cytomegalovirus exposure and HLA in healthy donors. Study conclusions and caveats: Later analysis reportedly placed an Asian-associated ancestry cluster below the roughly 700-donor mean in N-insertions. On later analysis, the bulk of CMV-associated TCR beta chains appeared to be HLA-restricted.

For this clone: No antigen is known for it.

This CDR3 is 15 amino acids long. Trimming removed 6 bases at V and 0 bases at J, with 12 bases between. Germline V CDR1 and CDR2: SNHLY, FYNNEI. The PCR employed 60 Vbeta primers together with 13 Jbeta primers. Generated by immunoSEQ multiplex PCR, the TCRdb table keeps only in-frame clones and is missing some. The profile covers approximately 140,000 clones, with over 60% appearing a single time and approximately 0.9% taken by the ten largest. The source of this sequence is a woman aged 60 to 75 in good health and CMV-seronegative. Sequenced material: PBMCs. The rearrangement uses TRBV2 and TRBJ1-3, with unresolved D. The CDR3 DNA sequence: TGTGCCAGCAGGAGGGAAGTTCCCTCTGGAAACACCATATATTTT. Residues: CASRREVPSGNTIYF.